Following are 15 T cell receptor beta chains from one sample sequenced in a study of regulatory T cells in long-lasting Graves disease. Specified time point: newly diagnosed GD, antithyroid drugs for less than 3 months. Preparation of the TCR library used RNA extracted from PBMCs. The TCR beta library used iRepertoire HTBI primers with Arm-PCR amplification of CDR3. TCRdb re-called the multiplex PCR reads with MiXCR, one entry per CDR3 protein. The sample lists 360,000 or so distinct CDR3 sequences; 15% to 20% were seen once. The same sample was also used in a study of T cells in Graves' hyperthyroidism and ophthalmopathy.

Sequencing used peripheral blood mononuclear cells (PBMCs), obtained at new diagnosis, from a patient treated with antithyroid drugs. These receptors all stem from a man aged 40-49 years with Graves disease.

In this sample, this clonotype turned up a few times. One end of the junction fails to match germline, which may point to a read error. This chain connects TRBV7-3 to TRBJ2-1; 7 bases are a match to TRBD1. Germline V gene data show CDR1 as SGHTA and CDR2 as FQGTGA. This CDR3 has 18 residues. As DNA, the CDR3 is TGTACCAGCAGCCCCAACCCACACAGGGGCCCCTACAGTAATGAGCAGTTCTTC. This encodes CTSSPNPHRGPYSNEQFF.

This rearrangement joins TRBV7-2 to TRBJ1-5; TRBD1 might be the D (5 bases). Trimming took off 1 base at V and 0 bases at J, with 10 bases between the two ends. This CDR3 region has 16 residues. Per the germline V gene, CDR1 is SGHTA and CDR2 is FQGNSA. The CDR3 DNA sequence: TGTGCCAGCAGCTTAGTTTCGACAGCTAGCAATCAGCCCCAGCATTTT. This translates into CASSLVSTASNQPQHF.

This clonotype has a count of ten or more. The V call is TRBV7-9, the J call TRBJ1-3, with 9 bases that match TRBD1. After removal of 6 bases from V and 2 bases from J, the junction contained 5 bases not matched to a gene. CDR3 length: 15 residues. CDR1 and CDR2 (germline): SEHNR, FQNEAQ (reference sequence). The CDR3 loop reads CASRQQGAAGNTIYF. The CDR3 nucleotides are TGTGCCAGCAGACAACAGGGGGCCGCTGGAAACACCATATATTTT.

This clonotype was picked up a small number of times. This rearrangement joins TRBV10-2 to TRBJ2-2; D gene unclear. The CDR3 length is 14 residues. V lost 10 bases and J 0 bases, leaving 12 bases between the germline ends. CDR1 is WSHSY, CDR2 SAAADI, per germline. The DNA for the CDR3 is TGCGCCACTCACGACGGGTCGAACACCGGGGAGCTGTTTTTT. Encoded protein: CATHDGSNTGELFF.

This clonotype was seen repeatedly, ten times or more. The chain employs TRBV18 and TRBJ1-1; 11 nucleotides align to TRBD1. V lost 3 bases, J lost 1 base, and 7 bases stayed unmatched. This CDR3 spans 17 amino acids. Germline CDR1 reads KGHSH; CDR2 reads LQKENI. The CDR3 DNA sequence: TGTGCCAGCTCACCTCCTGGACAGGGGGCAGGGAACACTGAAGCTTTCTTT. Residues: CASSPPGQGAGNTEAFF.

In this sample, this clonotype turned up many times. The chain links TRBV27 to TRBJ2-7, with a tentative D call TRBD2 (5 bases). Trimming pared 8 bases from V and 3 bases from J, leaving 17 bases between. This CDR3 spans 14 amino acids. Germline loops: CDR1 MNHEY, CDR2 SMNVEV (reference sequence). The CDR3 sequence is CASGYSRVRYEQYF. CDR3 DNA sequence: TGTGCCAGCGGCTATTCGAGGGTTCGCTACGAGCAGTACTTC.

The genes are TRBV25-1 and TRBJ1-6; 7 bases fit TRBD1. V shed 4 bases and J 5 bases; nucleotides not matched to a gene: 5. The CDR3 is 15 amino acids. Germline V gives CDR1 MGHDK, CDR2 SYGVNS. CDR3 bases: TGTGCCAGCAGTGGACAGACAGGGAATAATTCACCCCTCCACTTT. Translated: CASSGQTGNNSPLHF.

This clonotype has at least ten counts. The CDR3 sequence: CAWTLGETQYF. DNA of the CDR3: TGTGCCTGGACTCTCGGGGAGACCCAGTACTTC. This chain uses TRBV30 with TRBJ2-5; D is uncertain. The CDR3 totals 11 residues. From germline, CDR1 is GTSNPN and CDR2 SVGIG (reference sequence). With 4 bases removed from V and 5 bases from J, the gap between germline ends came to 8 bases.

This clonotype was seen a handful of times. The chain couples TRBV30 to TRBJ2-7, with D tentatively TRBD1 or TRBD2 (5 bases each). V shed 3 bases and J shed 0 bases, with 15 bases lying between them. The CDR3 extends over 15 amino acids. Germline loops: CDR1 GTSNPN, CDR2 SVGIG (reference sequence). The CDR3 DNA reads as TGTGCCTGGAGCGGAGGCAGGGTTAGCTCCTACGAGCAGTACTTC. The encoded protein is CAWSGGRVSSYEQYF.

The rearrangement uses TRBV28 and TRBJ1-1; D is perhaps TRBD1 (5 bases). This CDR3 contains 16 residues. V lost 6 bases to trimming and J lost 9 bases, with 26 bases between them. Germline V gene sequence: CDR1 MDHEN, CDR2 SYDVKM. CDR3 in DNA: TGTGCCAGCAGCCGTAGGGGCGAGATTTGGGGGGGGAAAGCTTTCTTT. Its translation: CASSRRGEIWGGKAFF. Full variable domain (rest looked up from reference TRBV28 and TRBJ1-1): DVKVTQSSRYLVKRTGEKVFLECVQDMDHENMFWYRQDPGLGLRLIYFSYDVKMKEKGDIPEGYSVSREKKERFSLILESASTNQTSMYLCASSRRGEIWGGKAFFGQGTRLTVV.

This clonotype has more than one count but fewer than ten. V usage is TRBV10-3 and J usage is TRBJ1-4; TRBD1 matches 7 bases. J gave up 0 bases and V 3 bases, and 4 bases lay outside the gene matches. The CDR3 spans 16 residues. Germline V gene sequence: CDR1 ENHRY, CDR2 SYGVKD. CDR3 DNA: TGTGCCATCAGTGAATTGGGACAGACAACTAATGAAAAACTGTTTTTT. The encoded protein is CAISELGQTTNEKLFF.

This chain joins TRBV4-1 and TRBJ2-7, with TRBD1 matching over 8 bases. With V trimmed by 2 bases and J by 5 bases, 11 bases remained unmatched. CDR3 size: 16 residues. Germline lookup yields CDR1 MGHRA and CDR2 YSYEKL. CDR3: CASSQHIGQGIDEQYF. The CDR3 DNA reads as TGCGCCAGCAGCCAACATATCGGACAGGGCATCGACGAGCAGTACTTC.

J is TRBJ1-1 and V is TRBV11-1, with 8 bases fitting TRBD1. V lost 3 bases to trimming and J lost 6 bases; unmatched junction nucleotides: 6. This CDR3 contains 14 residues. The germline CDR1 and CDR2 sequences are SGHAT and FQDESV (reference sequence). The CDR3 region is CASSFWQGAAEAFF. The DNA for the CDR3 is TGTGCCAGCAGCTTCTGGCAGGGGGCTGCTGAAGCTTTCTTT. The full variable domain, with the rest looked up from reference TRBV11-1 and TRBJ1-1, is EAEVAQSPRYKITEKSQAVAFWCDPISGHATLYWYRQILGQGPELLVQFQDESVVDDSQLPKDRFSAERLKGVDSTLKIQPAELGDSAMYLCASSFWQGAAEAFFGQGTRLTVV.

At least ten counts were recorded for this clonotype. J is TRBJ1-4 and V is TRBV12-3 or TRBV12-4, with no clear D. This CDR3 has 15 amino acids. Trimming left V 6 bases short and J 2 bases short, with 13 bases between. CDR3 sequence: CASSSDGYTNEKLFF. The CDR3 DNA reads as TGTGCCAGCAGCTCTGACGGATATACTAATGAAAAACTGTTTTTT.

This clonotype was counted ten times or more. The chain has TRBV20-1 and TRBJ2-7; D is perhaps TRBD1 or TRBD2 (5 bases each). Trimming left V 1 base short and J 6 bases short, with 19 bases between. The CDR3 extends over 15 amino acids. Germline assignment: CDR1 DFQATT and CDR2 SNEGSKA (reference sequence). CDR3 coding DNA: TGCAGTGCTAGAGCTTGGGACCTGAATGGAGCCGAGCAGTACTTC. Protein product: CSARAWDLNGAEQYF.